The rows below give T cell receptor beta chains drawn from one sample of a study of response to subunit inactivated influenza vaccine. In TCRdb, the RT-PCR reads were re-called with MiXCR into one record per CDR3 protein. The sample carries approximately 520,000 distinct CDR3 sequences, more than 15% recorded once. Sequencing was performed on CD4+ T cells sorted from PBMCs, taken about 24 months after vaccination. These TCRs come from a man between 50 and 69 years old who received an inactivated influenza vaccine. The CDR3 runs from the conserved cysteine through the conserved F or W. A D gene is named only where the DNA matches it firmly. Part of the rows lack a size; the others show once, few, many or a class for expanded clones.

clone_size j_call v_call d_call cdr3_nt cdr3_aa
many TRBJ2-2 TRBV12-3/TRBV12-4 . TGTGCCAGCAGACCTAACTACGGGACACCGAACACCGGGGAGCTGTTTTTT CASRPNYGTPNTGELFF
few TRBJ2-4 TRBV25-1 . TGTGCCAGCAGAGCCGACCTAGGCATTCAGTACTTC CASRADLGIQYF
few TRBJ1-2 TRBV28 TRBD1 TGTGCCAGCGGACGGCCCACCCGACAGGGTAGCTATGGCTACACCTTC CASGRPTRQGSYGYTF
. TRBJ2-7 TRBV5-5 TRBD2 TGTGCCAGCAGCTTGGCCGGTAGCGGGGGCTACGAGCAGTACTTC CASSLAGSGGYEQYF
few TRBJ2-5 TRBV20-1 . TGCAGTGCTAGAGATCCTCGGACAACCCGAGGGACCCAGTACTTC CSARDPRTTRGTQYF
. TRBJ2-5 TRBV10-3 . TGTGCCATCAGTGAGTCGGTAGTCCAAGAGACCCAGTACTTC CAISESVVQETQYF
. TRBJ1-5 TRBV18 . TGTGCCAGCTCACCTCCGGGAGCCTATCAGCCCCAGCATTTT CASSPPGAYQPQHF
. TRBJ2-3 TRBV7-9 TRBD2 TGTGCCAGCAGCTTTACTAGCGCCACAGATACGCAGTATTTT CASSFTSATDTQYF
. TRBJ2-1 TRBV5-4 TRBD2 TGTGCCAGCAGCTTCGCACTAGCGGGAGCTGATGAGCAGTTCTTC CASSFALAGADEQFF
. TRBJ2-3 TRBV29-1 . TGCAGCGGGGGGGGCAGGAGCACAGATACGCAGTATTTT CSGGGRSTDTQYF
. TRBJ2-3 TRBV9 . TGTGCCAGCAGCGTAGTAGGGGACAGCACAGATACGCAGTATTTT CASSVVGDSTDTQYF
. TRBJ1-3 TRBV4-2 . TGTGCCAGCAGCCAAGGAATCCCCTCCTCTGGAAACACCATATATTTT CASSQGIPSSGNTIYF
. TRBJ1-5 TRBV15 . TGTGCCACCAGCAGTGCGAGAGGAAGGAATCAGCCCCAGCATTTT CATSSARGRNQPQHF
. TRBJ2-5 TRBV20-1 . TGCAGTAGGGGCCAAGGGGAGACCCAGTACTTC CSRGQGETQYF
many TRBJ2-1 TRBV10-3 TRBD2 TGTGCCATCAGTGAGTCGATCATTAGCGGGAGAGGGCCCGATGAGCAGTTCTTC CAISESIISGRGPDEQFF
many TRBJ1-1 TRBV2 . TGTGCCAGCAGGCCTCGGGGGGAGAACACTGAAGCTTTCTTT CASRPRGENTEAFF
. TRBJ1-1 TRBV12-3/TRBV12-4 TRBD1 TGTGCCAGCAGTTTTACAGGGGAGAACACTGAAGCTTTCTTT CASSFTGENTEAFF
few TRBJ1-4 TRBV4-1 . TGCGCCAGCAGCCAAGATATCAGTTGGAATGAAAAACTGTTTTTT CASSQDISWNEKLFF
. TRBJ2-2 TRBV7-9 . TGTGCCAGCAGCTTATCTTCCCGTTTAGCCGGGGAGCTGTTTTTT CASSLSSRLAGELFF
. TRBJ1-1 TRBV28 . TGTGCCAGCAGTCCTCGGGCAGGGAGGAACACTGAAGCTTTCTTT CASSPRAGRNTEAFF
. TRBJ2-5 TRBV20-1 . TGCAGTGCTAGAAAGTTCGGGGCCGAAGAGACCCAGTACTTC CSARKFGAEETQYF
. TRBJ2-1 TRBV6-1 TRBD1 TGTGCCAGCAGCGACCGGACAGGGAGGAATGAGCAGTTCTTC CASSDRTGRNEQFF
few TRBJ2-1 TRBV28 TRBD1 TGTGCCAGCAGCCTTATGACAGGGGTCTATGAGCAGTTCTTC CASSLMTGVYEQFF
few TRBJ1-1 TRBV6-5 . TGTGCCAGCAGTTACTCCCCCCTTAGAGGTCACACTGAAGCTTTCTTT CASSYSPLRGHTEAFF
few TRBJ1-5 TRBV28 TRBD1 TGTGCCAGCATTGGTCAAGTAACGGGACAGGGGTATTATCAGCCCCAGCATTTT CASIGQVTGQGYYQPQHF
. TRBJ1-3 TRBV10-3 . TGTGCCATCAGTGCCCGGGACCGGGACACCATATATTTT CAISARDRDTIYF
. TRBJ2-7 TRBV7-6 . TGTGCCAGCAGCTTAAGGCTCCAGGACGAGCAGTACTTC CASSLRLQDEQYF
. TRBJ2-3 TRBV20-1 TRBD2 TGCAGTGCTAGAGATCGGCTAGCGGGGGGTCCGGATACGCAGTATTTT CSARDRLAGGPDTQYF
many TRBJ2-3 TRBV11-3 TRBD2 TGTGCCAGCAGCTTAGAGGGTCTAGCGGGGGCCGTTTTTGATACGCAGTATTTT CASSLEGLAGAVFDTQYF
. TRBJ1-6 TRBV10-3 . TGTGCCATCAGTGAGGTGGAGAATAATTCACCCCTCCACTTT CAISEVENNSPLHF
few TRBJ2-4 TRBV29-1 TRBD1 TGCAGCGTGATGACAGGGGTGAACATTCAGTACTTC CSVMTGVNIQYF
few TRBJ2-7 TRBV12-3/TRBV12-4 TRBD2 TGTGCCAGCAGCAAGCTAGCGGGGGGCTCCTACGAGCAGTACTTC CASSKLAGGSYEQYF
. TRBJ1-5 TRBV9 . TGTGCCAGCAGAACTAACCAGCTGGGGAGAGAAAGGCCCCAGCATTTT CASRTNQLGRERPQHF
. TRBJ1-1 TRBV2 . TGTGCCAGCAGTGAGTGGGGAGCGAGCACTGAAGCTTTCTTT CASSEWGASTEAFF
. TRBJ2-3 TRBV4-2 TRBD2 TGTGCCAGCAGGGGTAGCGGGGGGGAGAGGTATACGCAGTATTTT CASRGSGGERYTQYF
few TRBJ2-7 TRBV29-1 . TGCAGCGTTGAAGTGAAAGGGAACGAGCAGTACTTC CSVEVKGNEQYF
. TRBJ2-1 TRBV11-3 . TGTGCCAGCAGCCAAGCCGTAGGGGAACCAGACAATGAGCAGTTCTTC CASSQAVGEPDNEQFF
. TRBJ2-1 TRBV10-3 TRBD1 TGTGCCACCTCATTGGACAGGGAATACAATGAGCAGTTCTTC CATSLDREYNEQFF
many TRBJ2-5 TRBV5-1 . TGCGCCAGCACCCCTCCAATTTCAGGTTCTGGGAGAGAAGAGACCCAGTACTTC CASTPPISGSGREETQYF
. TRBJ2-7 TRBV12-3/TRBV12-4 . TGTGCCAGCAGTCGACCGGACCTATACGAGCAGTACTTC CASSRPDLYEQYF
. TRBJ2-2 TRBV20-1 . TGCAGTGCCCCCGCACAGGGCAGCACCGGGGAGCTGTTTTTT CSAPAQGSTGELFF
. TRBJ2-5 TRBV20-1 . TGCAGTGCTAGCCAGGGTACGGAGACCCAGTACTTC CSASQGTETQYF
. TRBJ1-1 TRBV12-3/TRBV12-4 . TGTGCCAGCAGTTTGTCGGGCCCCCGGAACACTGAAGCTTTCTTT CASSLSGPRNTEAFF
few TRBJ2-7 TRBV7-2 . TGTGCCAGCAGCCCCAGCCAAGGCCACTACGAGCAGTACTTC CASSPSQGHYEQYF
. TRBJ2-1 TRBV6-2/TRBV6-3 . TGTGCCAGCAGAAGGAGCCCGGACCGATACAATGAGCAGTTCTTC CASRRSPDRYNEQFF
few TRBJ1-4 TRBV20-1 TRBD1 TGCAGTGCTAGAGATTCGTGGGGACAGGGGGATGAAAAACTGTTTTTT CSARDSWGQGDEKLFF
. TRBJ2-3 TRBV5-1 TRBD2 TGCGCCAGCCAAATTAGCGGGGGGACCACAGATACGCAGTATTTT CASQISGGTTDTQYF
many TRBJ2-7 TRBV18 TRBD1 TGTGCCAGCTCACCAGGGACAGGTTACGAGCAGTACTTC CASSPGTGYEQYF
few TRBJ2-1 TRBV12-3/TRBV12-4 TRBD2 TGTGCCAGCGGACGACTAGCGGGGGGGCTTGAGCAGTTCTTC CASGRLAGGLEQFF
few TRBJ2-3 TRBV10-3 . TGTGCCATCAGTGGGCCGGTGGGGGCTGGCACAGATACGCAGTATTTT CAISGPVGAGTDTQYF
. TRBJ2-2 TRBV6-2/TRBV6-3 . TGTGCCAGCATCCTAAGAGTGAACACCGGGGAGCTGTTTTTT CASILRVNTGELFF
. TRBJ1-1 TRBV21-1 . TGTGCCAGCAGCACCCCGGGACTCCCGAACACTGAAGCTTTCTTT CASSTPGLPNTEAFF
. TRBJ2-1 TRBV20-1 TRBD2 TGCAGTGCTTGGACTAGCGGGAGACCGCACAATGAGCAGTTCTTC CSAWTSGRPHNEQFF
few TRBJ2-1 TRBV6-1 . TGTGCCAGCAGTCGCATACTACCTTATCCACCCTCCTCCAATGAGCAGTTCTTC CASSRILPYPPSSNEQFF
. TRBJ2-7 TRBV12-3/TRBV12-4 TRBD2 TGTGCCAGCAGTCCCTCGGGACTAGAGTACGAGCAGTACTTC CASSPSGLEYEQYF
. TRBJ2-4 TRBV4-3 . TGCGCCAGCAGCCAAGATTGGGTGATAGCCAAAAACATTCAGTACTTC CASSQDWVIAKNIQYF